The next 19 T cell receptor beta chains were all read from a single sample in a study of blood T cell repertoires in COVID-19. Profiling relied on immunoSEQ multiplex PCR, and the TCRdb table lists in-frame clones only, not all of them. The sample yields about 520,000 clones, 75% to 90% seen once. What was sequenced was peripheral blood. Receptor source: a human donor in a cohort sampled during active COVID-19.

The CDR3 region is CASSERHRFGPTDTQYF. The CDR3 DNA reads as TGTGCCAGCAGTGAACGCCACCGTTTCGGTCCTACAGATACGCAGTATTTT. The V gene is TRBV6-1, the J gene TRBJ2-3; the D is unclear. This CDR3 contains 17 residues. Germline-derived CDR1 and CDR2 are MNHNS and SASEGT. V lost 2 bases to trimming and J lost 3 bases, with 18 bases between them.

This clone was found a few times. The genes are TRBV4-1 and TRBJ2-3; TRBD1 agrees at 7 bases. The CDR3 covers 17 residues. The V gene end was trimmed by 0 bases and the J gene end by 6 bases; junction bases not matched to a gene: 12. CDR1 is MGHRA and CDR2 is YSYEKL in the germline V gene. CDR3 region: CASSQEKGASPTDTQYF. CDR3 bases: TGCGCCAGCAGCCAAGAAAAGGGGGCTTCCCCCACGGATACGCAGTATTTT.

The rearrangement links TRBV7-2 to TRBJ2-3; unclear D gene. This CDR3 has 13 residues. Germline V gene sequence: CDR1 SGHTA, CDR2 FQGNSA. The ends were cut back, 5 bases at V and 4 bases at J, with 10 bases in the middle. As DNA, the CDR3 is TGTGCCAGCAGCCCGTCTGAGTCAGATACGCAGTATTTT. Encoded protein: CASSPSESDTQYF.

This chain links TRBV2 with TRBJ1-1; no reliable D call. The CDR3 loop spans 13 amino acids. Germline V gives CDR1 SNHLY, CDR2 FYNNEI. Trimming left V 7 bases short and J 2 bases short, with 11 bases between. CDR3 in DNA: TGTGCCAGCATATCGGAGTATAACACTGAAGCTTTCTTT. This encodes CASISEYNTEAFF. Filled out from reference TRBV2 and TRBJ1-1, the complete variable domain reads EPEVTQTPSHQVTQMGQEVILRCVPISNHLYFYWYRQILGQKVEFLVSFYNNEISEKSEIFDDQFSVERPDGSNFTLKIRSTKLEDSAMYFCASISEYNTEAFFGQGTRLTVV.

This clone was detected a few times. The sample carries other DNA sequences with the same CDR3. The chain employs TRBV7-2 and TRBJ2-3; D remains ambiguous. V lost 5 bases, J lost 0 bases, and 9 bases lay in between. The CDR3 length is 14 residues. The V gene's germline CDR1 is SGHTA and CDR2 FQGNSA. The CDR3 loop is CASSPTTSTDTQYF. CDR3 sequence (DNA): TGTGCCAGCAGCCCAACTACTAGCACAGATACGCAGTATTTT.

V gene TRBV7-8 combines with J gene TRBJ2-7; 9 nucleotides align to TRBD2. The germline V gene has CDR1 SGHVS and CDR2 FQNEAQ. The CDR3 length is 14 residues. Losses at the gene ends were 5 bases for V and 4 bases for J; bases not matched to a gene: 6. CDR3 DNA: TGTGCCAGCAGCCCATCTAGCGGGACATACGAGCAGTACTTC. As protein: CASSPSSGTYEQYF.

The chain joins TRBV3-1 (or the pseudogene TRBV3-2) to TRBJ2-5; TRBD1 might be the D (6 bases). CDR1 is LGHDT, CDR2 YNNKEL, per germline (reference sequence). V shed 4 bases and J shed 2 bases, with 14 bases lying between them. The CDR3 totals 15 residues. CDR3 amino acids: CASSRPQGSQETQYF. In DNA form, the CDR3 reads TGTGCCAGCAGCCGGCCACAGGGTAGTCAAGAGACCCAGTACTTC.

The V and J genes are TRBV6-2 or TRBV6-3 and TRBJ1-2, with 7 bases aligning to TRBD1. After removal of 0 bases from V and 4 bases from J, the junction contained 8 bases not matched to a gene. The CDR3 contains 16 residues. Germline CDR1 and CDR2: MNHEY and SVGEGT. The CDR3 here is CASSYSGTESSYGYTF. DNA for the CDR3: TGTGCCAGCAGTTACTCGGGGACAGAATCTTCCTATGGCTACACCTTC.

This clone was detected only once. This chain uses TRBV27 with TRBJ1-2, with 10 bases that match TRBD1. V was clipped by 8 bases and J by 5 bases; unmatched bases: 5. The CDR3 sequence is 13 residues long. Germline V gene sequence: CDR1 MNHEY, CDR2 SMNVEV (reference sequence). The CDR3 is CASGQDRGYGYTF. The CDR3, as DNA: TGTGCCAGCGGACAGGACAGGGGGTATGGCTACACCTTC.

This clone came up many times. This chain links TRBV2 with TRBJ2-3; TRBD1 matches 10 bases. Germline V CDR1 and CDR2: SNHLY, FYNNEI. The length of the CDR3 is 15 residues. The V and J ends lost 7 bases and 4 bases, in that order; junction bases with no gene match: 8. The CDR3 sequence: CASTLDRGLADTQYF. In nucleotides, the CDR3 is TGTGCCAGCACGCTTGACAGGGGGCTGGCAGATACGCAGTATTTT.

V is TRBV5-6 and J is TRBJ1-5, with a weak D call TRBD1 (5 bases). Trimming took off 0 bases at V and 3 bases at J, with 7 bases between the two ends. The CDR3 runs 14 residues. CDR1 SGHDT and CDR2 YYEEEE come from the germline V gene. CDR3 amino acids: CASSLGQLNQPQHF. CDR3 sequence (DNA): TGTGCCAGCAGCTTGGGACAGCTCAATCAGCCCCAGCATTTT.

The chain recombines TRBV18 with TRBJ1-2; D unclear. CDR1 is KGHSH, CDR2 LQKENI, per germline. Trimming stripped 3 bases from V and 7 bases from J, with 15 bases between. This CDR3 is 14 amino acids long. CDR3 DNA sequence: TGTGCCAGCTCACCCTCAGTCGGTTCAGGTGGCTACACCTTC. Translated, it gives CASSPSVGSGGYTF.

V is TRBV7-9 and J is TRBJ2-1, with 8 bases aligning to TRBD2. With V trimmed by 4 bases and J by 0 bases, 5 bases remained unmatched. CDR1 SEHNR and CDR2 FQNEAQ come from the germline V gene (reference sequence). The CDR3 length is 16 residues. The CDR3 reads CASSSISGNSYNEQFF. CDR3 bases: TGTGCCAGCAGCTCCATTAGCGGGAACTCCTACAATGAGCAGTTCTTC. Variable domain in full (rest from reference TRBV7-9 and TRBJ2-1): DTGVSQNPRHKITKRGQNVTFRCDPISEHNRLYWYRQTLGQGPEFLTYFQNEAQLEKSRLLSDRFSAERPKGSFSTLEIQRTEQGDSAMYLCASSSISGNSYNEQFFGPGTRLTVL.

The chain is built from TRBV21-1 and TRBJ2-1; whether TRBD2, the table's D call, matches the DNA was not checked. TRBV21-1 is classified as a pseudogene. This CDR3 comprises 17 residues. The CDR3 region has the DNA TGTGCCAGCAGCAAAGGAGGGCGGGAGCGGGTTTACAATGAGCAGTTCTTC. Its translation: CASSKGGRERVYNEQFF.

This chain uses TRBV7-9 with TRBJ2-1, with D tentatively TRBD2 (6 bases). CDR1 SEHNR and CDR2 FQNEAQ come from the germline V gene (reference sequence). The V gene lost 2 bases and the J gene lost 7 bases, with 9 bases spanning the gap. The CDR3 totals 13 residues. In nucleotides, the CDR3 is TGTGCCAGCAGCTTAATTGGGAGGAATGAGCAGTTCTTC. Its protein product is CASSLIGRNEQFF.

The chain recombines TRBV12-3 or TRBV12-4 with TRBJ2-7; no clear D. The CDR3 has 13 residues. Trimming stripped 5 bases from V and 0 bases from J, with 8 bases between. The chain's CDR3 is CASSIYPSYEQYF. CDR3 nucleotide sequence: TGTGCCAGCAGTATCTACCCCTCCTACGAGCAGTACTTC.

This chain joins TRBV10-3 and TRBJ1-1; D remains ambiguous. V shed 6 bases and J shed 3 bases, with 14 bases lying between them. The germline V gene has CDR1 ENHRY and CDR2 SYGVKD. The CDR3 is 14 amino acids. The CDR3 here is CAIRPGGRYTEAFF. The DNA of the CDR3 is TGTGCCATCAGACCCGGAGGGCGGTACACTGAAGCTTTCTTT.

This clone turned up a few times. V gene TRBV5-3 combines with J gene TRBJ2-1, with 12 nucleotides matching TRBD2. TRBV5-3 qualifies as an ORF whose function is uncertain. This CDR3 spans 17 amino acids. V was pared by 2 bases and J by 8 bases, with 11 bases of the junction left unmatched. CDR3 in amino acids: CARSFRLAGENEDEQFF. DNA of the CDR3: TGTGCCAGAAGCTTTAGACTAGCGGGAGAAAACGAGGATGAGCAGTTCTTC.

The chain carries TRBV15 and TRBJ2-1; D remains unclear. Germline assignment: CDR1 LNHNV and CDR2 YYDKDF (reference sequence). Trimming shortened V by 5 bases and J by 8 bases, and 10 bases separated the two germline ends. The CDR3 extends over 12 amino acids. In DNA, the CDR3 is TGTGCCACCAGCCTTTGGCAGGATGAGCAGTTCTTC. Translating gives CATSLWQDEQFF.